The rows below give T cell receptor beta chains drawn from one sample of a study of cytomegalovirus exposure and HLA in healthy donors. Repertoires were generated with immunoSEQ multiplex PCR, while TCRdb's copy carries only in-frame clones and drops some. The sample contains roughly 120,000 clones, 67% of which appear only once. The sample consisted of PBMCs. The receptors shown here come from a man younger than 35 in good health and CMV-seropositive. Each CDR3 is given with its conserved first and last residue. D genes are given only for firm matches. Clone size is stated in some rows and not others, as once, few, many or a class when expanded.

TRBD1	TRBV5-1	few	TRBJ1-3	CASSLTIQGTGNTIYF	TGCGCCAGCAGCCTGACAATACAGGGGACTGGAAACACCATATATTTT
NA	TRBV18	NA	TRBJ1-1	CASPQGGTMNTEAFF	TGTGCCAGCCCTCAAGGGGGAACGATGAACACTGAAGCTTTCTTT
TRBD1	TRBV6-4	once	TRBJ1-1	CASSDGGGDAEAFF	TGTGCCAGCAGTGACGGAGGGGGCGACGCTGAAGCTTTCTTT
NA	TRBV5-1	NA	TRBJ1-3	CASSLARGNTIYF	TGCGCCAGCAGCTTGGCCAGGGGAAACACCATATATTTT
NA	TRBV6-5	NA	TRBJ1-1	CASSQRLNEAFF	TGTGCCAGCAGTCAAAGACTGAATGAAGCTTTCTTT
NA	TRBV25-1	NA	TRBJ1-2	CASSKRGNYGYTF	TGTGCCAGCAGTAAAAGGGGGAACTATGGCTACACCTTC
NA	TRBV28	NA	TRBJ1-3	CASSLGTFPFGNTIYF	TGTGCCAGCAGTTTAGGCACCTTCCCCTTCGGAAACACCATATATTTT
TRBD1	TRBV6-5	NA	TRBJ1-6	CASSRSGRGNSPLHF	TGTGCCAGCAGTCGTTCGGGCAGGGGGAATTCACCCCTCCACTTT
NA	TRBV5-1	NA	TRBJ1-4	CASRTDSQANEKLFF	TGCGCCAGCCGCACCGACAGCCAAGCAAATGAAAAACTGTTTTTT
NA	TRBV6-1	few	TRBJ2-7	CASRNTNYEQYF	TGTGCCAGCAGGAACACAAACTACGAGCAGTACTTC
TRBD1	TRBV30	NA	TRBJ1-6	CAWSDRGNSPLHF	TGTGCCTGGAGTGACAGGGGGAATTCACCCCTCCACTTT
TRBD1	TRBV18	NA	TRBJ2-7	CASTGASGPYEQYF	TGTGCCAGCACAGGGGCAAGCGGCCCATACGAGCAGTACTTC
TRBD1	TRBV15	NA	TRBJ1-1	CATTGDLQGKWGTEAFF	TGTGCCACCACCGGAGACCTACAGGGGAAATGGGGAACTGAAGCTTTCTTT
NA	TRBV20-1	NA	TRBJ2-1	CSAPPGEQFF	TGCAGTGCTCCCCCAGGGGAGCAGTTCTTC
NA	TRBV5-1	few	TRBJ2-5	CASSPASSQETQYF	TGCGCCAGCAGCCCAGCTAGCAGCCAAGAGACCCAGTACTTC
NA	TRBV5-4	NA	TRBJ1-6	CASSSSQVPNSPLHF	TGTGCCAGCAGCTCATCACAGGTCCCCAATTCACCCCTCCACTTT
NA	TRBV2	NA	TRBJ1-1	CASRNRVATEAFF	TGTGCCAGCAGGAACAGGGTGGCCACTGAAGCTTTCTTT
NA	TRBV6-1	NA	TRBJ1-4	CASRENNGEKLFF	TGTGCCAGCAGGGAAAACAATGGTGAAAAACTGTTTTTT